This T cell receptor beta chain appears in the sequencing data of a study of T cells expressing NK-cell markers. Study-level background: There were seven HCMV-seropositive donors and one seronegative donor among the eight sequenced.

Points on this clonotype: Its antigen remains unidentified.

The V gene's germline CDR1 is LGHNA and CDR2 YNFKEQ. The CDR3 consists of 16 residues. Broader study findings: Similarly, these clonotypes led the CD3+CD56-NKG2C+ fraction as well in several donors. Of CD8+ T cells, 1.0-7.0% belonged to dominant NKG2C+ clonotypes in six donors.

The authors made TCR beta cDNA libraries by 5'RACE template switching. This switching added a universal primer site and UMIs. TCRdb reanalyzed the 5' RACE reads and collapses them to one entry per CDR3 protein, without DNA. The table lists 160,000 or so distinct CDR3 sequences. Sequencing input: blood T cells: a sorted CD56 or NKG2C T cell subset, CD4+ or CD8+ T cells, or bulk PBMC T cells (not recorded which). This receptor was obtained from a woman aged 18 to 75 in good health. The chain combines TRBV4-2 with TRBJ2-3; checking the TCRdb D call of TRBD2 is not possible without DNA. CDR3 sequence: CASSQKAGGGADTQYF.